This TCR beta chain was identified during a study of cytomegalovirus exposure and HLA in healthy donors. Study-wide background: Most genotyped donors, approximately 77% of fewer than 400, had Caucasian-associated genetic ancestry. General study results and limits: Presence/absence results assume similar sequencing depth per donor, which may not hold. By HLA locus, TCR association rates varied in a later analysis, with DRB1 showing the most and HLA-C the fewest. When a later analysis compared HLA-associated TCR beta chains with equally common others, the HLA-associated chains turned out to be more clonally expanded and to have lower generation probabilities.

PCR involved 60 Vbeta and 13 Jbeta primers. The protocol was immunoSEQ multiplex PCR, while the TCRdb copy is restricted to in-frame clones and leaves out a portion. The sample has approximately 150,000 clones, 75% seen once. With regard to this clone: The antigen remains undetermined.

CDR3 length equals 14 residues. This clonotype originated in a male donor in good health and CMV-seronegative. The chain is built from TRBV21-1 and TRBJ1-4. TRBV21-1 is an annotated pseudogene. Sequenced material: PBMCs. CDR3 bases: TGTGCCAGCAGCAAGGACGGGAAGAATGAAAAACTGTTTTTT. Amino acid sequence: CASSKDGKNEKLFF.